The clone carrying this TCR beta chain showed up many times. There were TCR beta CDR3 regions amplified from RNA transcripts. A set of HTBI primers served as the primers for a first-round RT-PCR of the TCR CDR3. TCRdb re-analysed the multiplex PCR reads in MiXCR, keeping a single row per CDR3 protein. The data show around 340,000 distinct CDR3 sequences, about a sixth seen once. With duration under 3 months, ophthalmopathy was active: Clinical Activity Score at least 3, NOSPECS at least 4. Each 10 ml fresh peripheral blood draw supplied the PBMCs. The entry originates in a study of T cells in Graves' hyperthyroidism and ophthalmopathy. Sequencing was performed on blood. The TCR was taken from a middle-aged woman with Graves' ophthalmopathy.

Here the CDR3 DNA reads TGTGCCAGCATTACCCTAGGGGGAAACATTCAGTACTTC. This codes for CASITLGGNIQYF. This chain connects TRBV2 to TRBJ2-4, with a weak D call TRBD1 (6 bases). Germline CDR1 reads SNHLY; CDR2 reads FYNNEI. This CDR3 has 13 residues. Trimming took off 7 bases at V and 6 bases at J, with 13 bases between the two ends.